The entry below describes one TCR beta chain. This sample stems from a study of blood T cell repertoires in COVID-19. Study at large: The United States, Italy and Spain were the sources of the acute and convalescent COVID-19 samples. The analysed material was cDNA or gDNA that came from T cells, B-cell-depleted T cells, or PBMCs.

TCRdb's copy holds only in-frame clones and misses some; the assay was immunoSEQ multiplex PCR. The table has 60,000 to 75,000 clones, roughly four fifths seen once; the top ten hold over 6%. This TCR came from a woman aged 45-65 years with active or convalescent COVID-19. The sample consisted of peripheral blood.

CDR3 amino acids: CASSKELSHEKLFF. The CDR3, as DNA: TGTGCCAGCTCCAAAGAACTCTCCCATGAAAAACTGTTTTTT. The V and J genes are TRBV18 and TRBJ1-4; D is unclear. This CDR3 spans 14 amino acids. Germline CDR1 is KGHSH and CDR2 is LQKENI. The germline V and J ends were trimmed by 6 bases and 6 bases, with 14 bases remaining between them.